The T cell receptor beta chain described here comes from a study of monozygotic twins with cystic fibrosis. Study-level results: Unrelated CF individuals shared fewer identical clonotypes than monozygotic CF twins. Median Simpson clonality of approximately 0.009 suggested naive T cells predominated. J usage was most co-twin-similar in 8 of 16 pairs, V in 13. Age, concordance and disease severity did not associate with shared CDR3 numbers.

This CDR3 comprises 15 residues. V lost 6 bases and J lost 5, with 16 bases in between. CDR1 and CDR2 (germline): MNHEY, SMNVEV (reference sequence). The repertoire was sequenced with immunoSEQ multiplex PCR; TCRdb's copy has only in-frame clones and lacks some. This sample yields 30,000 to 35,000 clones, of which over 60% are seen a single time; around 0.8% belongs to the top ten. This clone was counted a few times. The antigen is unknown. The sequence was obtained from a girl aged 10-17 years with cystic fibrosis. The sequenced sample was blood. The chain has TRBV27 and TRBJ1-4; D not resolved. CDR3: CASSASVAVNEKLFF. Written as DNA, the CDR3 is TGTGCCAGCAGCGCTTCGGTAGCGGTGAATGAAAAACTGTTTTTT. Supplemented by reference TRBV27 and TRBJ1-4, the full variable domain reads EAQVTQNPRYLITVTGKKLTVTCSQNMNHEYMSWYRQDPGLGLRQIYYSMNVEVTDKGDVPEGYKVSRKEKRNFPLILESPSPNQTSLYFCASSASVAVNEKLFFGSGTQLSVL.